This T cell receptor (beta chain) was recovered during a study of cytomegalovirus exposure and HLA in healthy donors. Details on this clone: Its target is unknown.

This CDR3 comprises 17 residues. Trimming removed 4 bases from V and 0 bases from J; junction bases left unmatched: 2. CDR1 and CDR2 (germline): MNHNS, SASEGT. Whole-study findings and limits: Specific recognition of CMV antigens was confirmed in vitro for a few chains (all CMV-associated).

Profiled with immunoSEQ multiplex PCR; TCRdb holds only in-frame clones, not every one. This table has tens of thousands of clones, 85% to 95% appearing once. The J gene is TRBJ2-5, the V gene TRBV6-1, with 16 bases lining up with TRBD2. This receptor was taken from a man aged 18 to 29 in good health and CMV-seronegative. The material sequenced was PBMCs. This chain's CDR3 is CASSGGLAGGYQETQYF. CDR3 DNA: TGTGCCAGCAGTGGGGGACTAGCGGGGGGGTACCAAGAGACCCAGTACTTC.